The rows below give T cell receptor beta chains drawn from one sample of a study of blood T cell repertoires in COVID-19. Data came from immunoSEQ multiplex PCR; TCRdb stores just in-frame clones and leaves some out. The sample holds approximately 160,000 clones; approximately 80% are singletons and the top ten take roughly 9.2%. Sample: peripheral blood. The receptor source for this set is a woman older than 75 with active or convalescent COVID-19. Both conserved end residues are part of each CDR3. D genes are given only for firm matches. Expanded clones are given a class, and other clones once, few, many or no size at all.

>TRBV5-1|TRBJ2-3|TRBD1|.
CASSRVGTGRQNTQYF
TGCGCCAGCAGCCGTGTCGGGACAGGGCGGCAAAATACGCAGTATTTT
>TRBV6-5|TRBJ1-3|.|.
CASSYGALGGNTIYF
TGTGCCAGCAGCTACGGGGCTCTTGGAGGAAACACCATATATTTT
>TRBV11-2|TRBJ2-7|TRBD2|.
CASSSSGGPYEQYF
TGTGCCAGCAGCTCTAGCGGGGGCCCCTACGAGCAGTACTTC
>TRBV7-3|TRBJ2-1|.|.
CASRRRTGTFSSYNEQFF
TGTGCCAGCAGGAGACGAACGGGGACTTTCAGCTCCTACAATGAGCAGTTCTTC
>TRBV6-6|TRBJ2-7|.|.
CASSYEVRGAHEQYF
TGTGCCAGCAGTTATGAGGTCCGGGGGGCCCACGAGCAGTACTTC
>TRBV10-3|TRBJ2-7|TRBD1|once
CAISEPGQGSYEQYF
TGTGCCATCAGTGAGCCAGGACAGGGCTCCTACGAGCAGTACTTC
>TRBV30|TRBJ1-1|TRBD1|.
CAWSVQGDTEAFF
TGTGCCTGGAGTGTACAGGGGGACACTGAAGCTTTCTTT
>TRBV5-6|TRBJ1-3|TRBD1|few
CASLKQGAGNTIYF
TGTGCCAGCTTGAAACAGGGGGCGGGAAACACCATATATTTT
>TRBV2|TRBJ1-2|.|once
CASSAGVDYGYTF
TGTGCCAGCAGTGCCGGGGTCGACTATGGCTACACCTTC
>TRBV9|TRBJ1-2|.|.
CASSVVSGGAYGYTF
TGTGCCAGCAGCGTAGTAAGCGGGGGAGCCTATGGCTACACCTTC
>TRBV2|TRBJ1-1|.|.
CASSEYPGSTEAFF
TGTGCCAGCAGTGAATACCCAGGCTCCACTGAAGCTTTCTTT
>TRBV7-2|TRBJ2-7|.|.
CASSRQSPYEQYF
TGTGCCAGCAGCCGTCAGTCACCCTACGAGCAGTACTTC
>TRBV16|TRBJ1-3|.|.
CASSQSMGGSGNTIYF
TGTGCCAGCAGCCAATCGATGGGAGGGTCCGGAAACACCATATATTTT
>TRBV6-2/TRBV6-3|TRBJ1-6|TRBD1|.
CASSPGQGANSPLHF
TGTGCCAGCAGCCCTGGACAGGGAGCCAATTCACCCCTCCACTTT
>TRBV6-5|TRBJ2-7|.|.
CASSYSIGQLTYEQYF
TGTGCCAGCAGTTACTCGATAGGACAGCTAACCTACGAGCAGTACTTC
>TRBV6-5|TRBJ1-2|.|.
CASSYLGLYTF
TGTGCCAGCAGTTACCTGGGGCTCTACACCTTC
>TRBV18|TRBJ2-2|.|.
CASSPPGRAGELFF
TGTGCCAGCTCACCACCAGGTCGGGCCGGGGAGCTGTTTTTT
>TRBV27|TRBJ1-1|.|.
CASSLQGLRDTEAFF
TGTGCCAGCAGTTTACAGGGACTACGGGACACTGAAGCTTTCTTT
>TRBV5-1|TRBJ1-2|TRBD1|.
CASSFQPGQGDYTF
TGCGCCAGCAGCTTCCAACCGGGACAGGGTGACTACACCTTC
>TRBV6-2/TRBV6-3|TRBJ1-1|TRBD1|.
CASSYGGGGEAFF
TGTGCCAGCAGTTATGGAGGGGGCGGTGAAGCTTTCTTT
>TRBV7-9|TRBJ2-1|.|.
CASSLVAPSTNEQFF
TGTGCCAGCAGCTTAGTGGCCCCCTCCACCAATGAGCAGTTCTTC
>TRBV30|TRBJ2-1|TRBD1|.
CAWNGQGAYNEQFF
TGTGCCTGGAATGGACAGGGGGCTTACAATGAGCAGTTCTTC
>TRBV19|TRBJ1-5|.|.
CASSTQAGNSNQPQHF
TGTGCCAGTAGTACCCAAGCCGGGAATAGCAATCAGCCCCAGCATTTT
>TRBV27|TRBJ1-1|.|.
CASSAPGRGDTEAFF
TGTGCCAGCAGTGCCCCGGGGAGGGGGGACACTGAAGCTTTCTTT
>TRBV29-1|TRBJ2-1|.|.
CSVDRNNEQFF
TGCAGCGTTGACAGGAACAATGAGCAGTTCTTC
>TRBV7-2|TRBJ2-2|.|few
CASSPQQGGGAGELFF
TGTGCCAGCAGCCCACAACAGGGGGGAGGGGCCGGGGAGCTGTTTTTT
>TRBV6-5|TRBJ1-2|.|.
CASNQGQGGYGYTF
TGTGCCAGCAACCAAGGGCAGGGCGGCTATGGCTACACCTTC
>TRBV10-3|TRBJ2-7|.|.
CASEAGDKREQYF
TGTGCCTCCGAGGCGGGGGACAAACGCGAGCAGTACTTC
>TRBV7-9|TRBJ1-2|TRBD1|.
CASSTLTGINGYTF
TGTGCCAGCAGTACCCTGACAGGGATCAACGGCTACACCTTC
>TRBV18|TRBJ2-5|.|once
CASSPRTNQETQYF
TGTGCCAGCTCACCAAGGACAAACCAAGAGACCCAGTACTTC
>TRBV7-2|TRBJ1-2|.|few
CASSHTGGYTF
TGTGCCAGCAGCCATACAGGTGGCTACACCTTC
>TRBV7-8|TRBJ2-5|.|.
CASAKGGSEVKTQYF
TGTGCCAGCGCCAAAGGGGGTAGCGAGGTTAAGACCCAGTACTTC
>TRBV5-1|TRBJ1-1|TRBD1|.
CASSPTGPEAFF
TGCGCCAGCAGCCCGACAGGGCCTGAAGCTTTCTTT